These 31 T cell receptor beta chains were all obtained from the same sample, sequenced in a study of neurological immune-mediated disorders. Each CDR3 protein is one row after TCRdb ran MiXCR on the 5' RACE reads. The table has some 28,000 distinct CDR3 sequences, roughly an eighth seen once. Sequenced sample: PBMCs. These receptors were taken from a man aged 60-69 years in good health.

This clonotype has at least ten counts. The rearrangement joins TRBV5-1 to TRBJ1-1, with D unclear. Per the germline V gene, CDR1 is SGHRS and CDR2 is YFSETQ. V gave up 3 bases and J gave up 8 bases, with 8 bases separating them. CDR3 size: 11 residues. CDR3 amino acids: CASSSVGEAFF. The CDR3 nucleotides read TGCGCCAGCAGCTCTGTAGGAGAAGCTTTCTTT.

This clonotype was seen ten or more times. The V and J genes are TRBV5-1 and TRBJ2-5; perhaps TRBD2 as D (5 bases). The ends were cut back, 1 base at V and 5 bases at J, with 9 bases in the middle. The CDR3 runs to 13 residues. CDR1 and CDR2 (germline): SGHRS, YFSETQ. The DNA for the CDR3 is TGCGCCAGCAGCTTGACGGGAATGGAGACCCAGTACTTC. Protein: CASSLTGMETQYF.

There are many counts of this clonotype. This sequence joins TRBV15 and TRBJ2-7; D remains unclear. The CDR3 is made up of 16 amino acids. Germline lookup yields CDR1 LNHNV and CDR2 YYDKDF (reference sequence). V lost 0 bases, J lost 4 bases, and 16 bases lay in between. CDR3 loop: CATSRDYAVGAYEQYF. Here the CDR3 DNA reads TGTGCCACCAGCAGAGATTACGCCGTCGGCGCTTACGAGCAGTACTTC.

This clonotype occurred many times. The chain uses TRBV24-1 and TRBJ2-3; D may correspond to TRBD1 or TRBD2 (5 bases each). Deletions cut 1 base from V and 0 bases from J, with 10 bases between. The CDR3 runs 16 residues. Germline CDR1 is KGHDR and CDR2 is SFDVKD. CDR3: CATSDFYGDSTDTQYF. CDR3 sequence (DNA): TGTGCCACCAGTGATTTCTACGGGGACAGCACAGATACGCAGTATTTT.

This clonotype was observed a handful of times. The chain uses TRBV5-1 and TRBJ2-5; 14 nucleotides align to TRBD2. The CDR3 is 16 residues long. Germline V gives CDR1 SGHRS, CDR2 YFSETQ. V shed 3 bases and J 5 bases; nucleotides not matched to a gene: 6. The CDR3 loop reads CASSSTSGGAGETQYF. The CDR3 nucleotides are TGCGCCAGCAGCTCGACTAGCGGGGGGGCTGGGGAGACCCAGTACTTC. Looking up the rest from reference TRBV5-1 and TRBJ2-5 gives the full variable domain: KAGVTQTPRYLIKTRGQQVTLSCSPISGHRSVSWYQQTPGQGLQFLFEYFSETQRNKGNFPGRFSGRQFSNSRSEMNVSTLELGDSALYLCASSSTSGGAGETQYFGPGTRLLVL.

This clonotype has just one count. Possible read error: a much larger clone is one base away. The chain is built from TRBV18 and TRBJ1-5; no firm D call. V shed 3 bases and J shed 0 bases, with 3 bases lying between them. CDR3 length equals 13 residues. CDR1 and CDR2 from the germline V gene are KGHSH and LQKENI. CDR3 protein: CASSPFSNQPQHF. The CDR3 bases are TGTGCCAGCTCACCTTTTAGCAATCAGCCCCAGCATTTT.

This clonotype was counted many times. The V gene is TRBV24-1, the J gene TRBJ2-5; TRBD2 aligns across 9 bases. The CDR3 has 16 residues. V dropped 3 bases and J dropped 0; count of bases not matched to a gene: 4. Germline V gene lookup returns CDR1 KGHDR and CDR2 SFDVKD. This CDR3 is CATSDGLAYNQETQYF. CDR3 in DNA: TGTGCCACCAGTGATGGACTAGCGTACAACCAAGAGACCCAGTACTTC.

This clonotype was picked up many times. The V and J genes are TRBV20-1 and TRBJ2-7; 9 nucleotides line up with TRBD2. CDR3 length: 13 residues. V lost 5 bases and J lost 6; bases outside the gene matches: 8. Germline CDR1 reads DFQATT; CDR2 reads SNEGSKA (reference sequence). The DNA for the CDR3 is TGCAGTGCTGCATCGGGACTAGCATCCGAGCAGTACTTC. It translates to CSAASGLASEQYF.

The sample holds many counts of this clonotype. This rearrangement joins TRBV2 to TRBJ2-4, with D perhaps given as TRBD1 or TRBD2 (5 bases each). This CDR3 is built from 15 residues. With 4 bases removed from V and 0 bases from J, the gap between germline ends came to 10 bases. Germline V gives CDR1 SNHLY, CDR2 FYNNEI. CDR3 bases: TGTGCCAGCAGTGGCCGGGGCCCAGCCAAAAACATTCAGTACTTC. This translates into CASSGRGPAKNIQYF.

This clonotype was detected many times. This rearrangement joins TRBV6-6 to TRBJ2-6; 9 bases line up with TRBD1. The trim removed 3 bases at V and 0 bases at J, leaving 3 bases unmatched. Germline V gene sequence: CDR1 MNHNY, CDR2 SVGAGI (reference sequence). The CDR3 is made up of 17 amino acids. This CDR3 reads CASSYSGQGSGANVLTF. The CDR3 DNA is TGTGCCAGCAGTTATTCGGGACAGGGCTCTGGGGCCAACGTCCTGACTTTC.

This clonotype was detected many times. V gene TRBV10-3 combines with J gene TRBJ2-7; no firm D call. The CDR3 is 12 residues long. Germline assignment: CDR1 ENHRY and CDR2 SYGVKD. V was shortened by 4 bases and J by 4 bases, with 8 bases between the two germline ends. The CDR3 DNA reads TGTGCCATCAGTGCCGATGGGTACGAGCAGTACTTC. Protein: CAISADGYEQYF.

This clonotype has ten or more counts. A read error is likely, as this CDR3 ends without the conserved phenylalanine or tryptophan. The DNA is omitted, as the CDR3 cannot be located on it reliably, and the CDR3 follows TCRdb's listing. The V call is TRBV7-2, the J call TRBJ2-5; the table assigns TRBD1, which was not confirmed against the DNA. The length of the CDR3 is 13 amino acids, counting both ends. The germline V gene encodes CDR1 SGHTA and CDR2 FQGNSA. The CDR3 reads CASSLAVGQGVLS.

This clonotype was detected many times. This sequence joins TRBV7-2 and TRBJ1-2, with D unclear. The CDR3 consists of 17 residues. The ends were cut back, 1 base at V and 5 bases at J, with 20 bases in the middle. Germline V gene data show CDR1 as SGHTA and CDR2 as FQGNSA. In DNA form, the CDR3 reads TGTGCCAGCAGCTTAGGGCCCACCCTAAGCCCTCCATATGGCTACACCTTC. Protein sequence: CASSLGPTLSPPYGYTF. Combining the CDR3 with reference TRBV7-2 and TRBJ1-2 gives the whole variable domain GAGVSQSPSNKVTEKGKDVELRCDPISGHTALYWYRQSLGQGLEFLIYFQGNSAPDKSGLPSDRFSAERTGGSVSTLTIQRTQQEDSAVYLCASSLGPTLSPPYGYTFGSGTRLTVV.

Many counts were recorded for this clonotype. The chain has TRBV3-1 and TRBJ2-5; D perhaps matches TRBD1 (6 bases). The CDR3 spans 15 residues. The germline V gene has CDR1 LGHDT and CDR2 YNNKEL (reference sequence). V was cut by 4 bases and J by 1 base, with 13 bases left in between. CDR3 in amino acids: CASSREWTAQETQYF. CDR3 DNA sequence: TGTGCCAGCAGCCGAGAGTGGACAGCCCAAGAGACCCAGTACTTC.

This clonotype was observed at least ten times. This chain links TRBV24-1 with TRBJ2-7; D gene ambiguous. Trimming left V 8 bases short and J 4 bases short, with 8 bases between. This CDR3 spans 11 amino acids. CDR1 and CDR2 (germline): KGHDR, SFDVKD. CDR3 nucleotide sequence: TGTGCCACCATTAAGGGTTACGAGCAGTACTTC. As protein: CATIKGYEQYF.

This clonotype was counted many times. This chain links TRBV4-2 with TRBJ2-5; the D is unclear. The ends were cut back, 4 bases at V and 3 bases at J, with 9 bases in the middle. CDR3 length: 13 residues. CDR1 and CDR2 (germline): LGHNA, YNFKEQ. DNA of the CDR3: TGTGCCAGCAGCCTAGGACGAGAAGAGACCCAGTACTTC. Translated, it gives CASSLGREETQYF.

This clonotype occurred many times. The rearrangement links TRBV7-2 to TRBJ2-2; 7 bases match TRBD2. There are 15 residues in the CDR3. CDR1 and CDR2 from the germline V gene are SGHTA and FQGNSA. V was clipped by 4 bases and J by 1 base; unmatched bases: 3. The CDR3 sequence: CASSYLAGNTGELFF. The CDR3, as DNA: TGTGCCAGCAGCTATTTAGCGGGGAACACCGGGGAGCTGTTTTTT.

This clonotype qualifies as medium-sized (0.01 to 0.1%). This sequence joins TRBV20-1 and TRBJ1-4; possibly TRBD1 for D (6 bases). V was trimmed by 3 bases and J by 8 bases, leaving 13 bases between them. The CDR3 spans 13 residues. Germline CDR1 and CDR2: DFQATT and SNEGSKA (reference sequence). The CDR3 reads CSASRAGDEKLFF. In nucleotides, the CDR3 is TGCAGTGCTAGCCGCGCAGGGGACGAAAAACTGTTTTTT.

This clonotype was detected many times. The J gene is TRBJ1-1, the V gene TRBV29-1; D is ambiguous. V lost 4 bases to trimming and J lost 6 bases, with 15 bases between them. From germline, CDR1 is SQVTM and CDR2 ANQGSEA. The CDR3 length is 13 residues. The CDR3 DNA is TGCAGCGTTGTCCCGGGTCCTAGCCCTGAAGCTTTCTTT. Its translation is CSVVPGPSPEAFF. Using reference TRBV29-1 and TRBJ1-1 for the parts outside the CDR3, the full variable domain is SAVISQKPSRDICQRGTSLTIQCQVDSQVTMMFWYRQQPGQSLTLIATANQGSEATYESGFVIDKFPISRPNLTFSTLTVSNMSPEDSSIYLCSVVPGPSPEAFFGQGTRLTVV.

The chain carries TRBV20-1 and TRBJ2-7; D might be TRBD2 (6 bases). The CDR3 consists of 16 residues. The V gene lost 1 base and the J gene lost 6 bases, with 22 bases spanning the gap. Germline assignment: CDR1 DFQATT and CDR2 SNEGSKA (reference sequence). CDR3: CSARVPEGRDDTEQYF. The CDR3 DNA follows: TGCAGTGCTAGAGTTCCCGAGGGGCGGGACGATACCGAGCAGTACTTC.

This clonotype was observed at least ten times. The chain has TRBV11-2 and TRBJ1-1; maybe TRBD1 (5 bases). The CDR3 runs to 14 residues. Germline assignment: CDR1 SGHAT and CDR2 FQNNGV. Trimming pared 4 bases from V and 2 bases from J, leaving 11 bases between. Written as DNA, the CDR3 is TGTGCCAGCAGCTCGTCCGGGACTAACACTGAAGCTTTCTTT. Its protein product is CASSSSGTNTEAFF.

This clonotype was seen repeatedly, ten times or more. The chain recombines TRBV6-6 with TRBJ1-6; D remains unclear. CDR1 and CDR2 from the germline V gene are MNHNY and SVGAGI (reference sequence). The CDR3 totals 11 residues. The germline V and J ends were trimmed by 11 bases and 10 bases, with 12 bases remaining between them. The CDR3: CAHTGWSPLHF. CDR3 coding DNA: TGTGCCCACACCGGGTGGTCACCCCTCCACTTT.

There are many counts of this clonotype. The chain combines TRBV5-1 with TRBJ2-3, with 8 bases identical to TRBD2. Germline V lookup: CDR1 SGHRS, CDR2 YFSETQ. Trimming cost V 4 bases and J 4 bases; bases outside gene matches: 5. The CDR3 loop spans 14 amino acids. The CDR3 DNA sequence: TGCGCCAGCAGCGACGCGGGGGGCGCAGATACGCAGTATTTT. Its protein product is CASSDAGGADTQYF.

This clonotype was seen many times. The chain carries TRBV11-2 and TRBJ2-7, with D uncertain. Germline V gene data show CDR1 as SGHAT and CDR2 as FQNNGV. V was clipped by 5 bases and J by 4 bases, with 9 bases between them. The CDR3 is 12 amino acids. The CDR3 is CASSTRSYEQYF. CDR3 bases: TGTGCCAGCAGCACCCGGTCGTACGAGCAGTACTTC.

Ten or more counts support this clonotype. The genes are TRBV7-3 and TRBJ1-3; no clear D gene. In germline, CDR1 is SGHTA, CDR2 FQGTGA. The V and J ends lost 2 bases and 2 bases respectively, with 4 bases between them. The CDR3 spans 13 residues. CDR3 DNA sequence: TGTGCCAGCAGCTTACAGGCTGGAAACACCATATATTTT. The encoded protein is CASSLQAGNTIYF.

This clonotype has a count of ten or more. The CDR3 region has the DNA TGCGCCAGCAGCCCGGGGGTTGCTGGGGGTGTGGAGACCCAGTACTTC. It codes for CASSPGVAGGVETQYF. This rearrangement joins TRBV5-1 to TRBJ2-5, with D possibly matching TRBD2 (6 bases). Germline V gives CDR1 SGHRS, CDR2 YFSETQ. The CDR3 runs to 16 residues. Trimming cost V 4 bases and J 5 bases, with 21 bases left between them.

As to this clonotype: A single base separates this from a much larger clone, so it may be a read error. This sequence joins TRBV12-3 or TRBV12-4 and TRBJ2-7; D remains ambiguous. The CDR3 contains 14 residues. The CDR3 DNA follows: TGTTCCAGCAGTCCGAGGAGAATCCGCTACGAGCAGTACTTC. Translation: CSSSPRRIRYEQYF.

This clonotype showed up many times. The rearrangement uses TRBV5-4 and TRBJ2-3; D may be TRBD1 (6 bases). The CDR3 is 14 amino acids. The germline gives CDR1 SGHNT, CDR2 YYREEE (reference sequence). V gave up 1 base and J gave up 0 bases, with 6 bases separating them. CDR3 loop: CASSLRGSTDTQYF. CDR3 nucleotides: TGTGCCAGCAGCTTGAGGGGGAGCACAGATACGCAGTATTTT.

This clonotype has ten or more counts. J is TRBJ2-7 and V is TRBV2, with D possibly TRBD2 on 6 matching bases. The CDR3 has 13 amino acids. The V end lost 8 bases, the J end lost 6 bases, and 17 bases lay between the germline ends. Per germline, CDR1 SNHLY and CDR2 FYNNEI. DNA for the CDR3: TGTGCCAGCCAAACGGGAGAGGGCACCGAGCAGTACTTC. Amino acids: CASQTGEGTEQYF.

As DNA, the CDR3 is TGTGCTATCAGTTTGATGGGAGAGGGGCAGACCGGGGAGCTGTTTTTT. Its protein is CAISLMGEGQTGELFF. This rearrangement joins TRBV28 to TRBJ2-2, with D possibly called TRBD1 or TRBD2 (5 bases each). Germline values: CDR1 MDHEN, CDR2 SYDVKM. This CDR3 spans 16 amino acids.

The CDR3 loop is CAITEGWNTGELFF. CDR3 DNA: TGTGCCATCACCGAGGGTTGGAACACCGGGGAGCTGTTTTTT. This chain connects TRBV10-3 to TRBJ2-2, with a weak D call TRBD2 (5 bases). The CDR3 runs 14 residues. V was cut by 7 bases and J by 1 base, with 10 bases left in between. From germline, CDR1 is ENHRY and CDR2 SYGVKD.